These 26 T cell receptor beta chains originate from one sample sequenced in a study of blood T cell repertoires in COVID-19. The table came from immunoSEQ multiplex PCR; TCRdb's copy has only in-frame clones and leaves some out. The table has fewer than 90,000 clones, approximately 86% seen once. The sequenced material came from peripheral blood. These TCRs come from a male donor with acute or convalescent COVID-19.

The CDR3, as DNA: TGTGCCAGCAGCGGGGCCCGCGAGACCCAGTACTTC. Protein: CASSGARETQYF. The genes are TRBV5-6 and TRBJ2-5; possible D gene TRBD1, 5 bases. V gave up 4 bases and J gave up 5 bases, with 9 bases separating them. Germline loops: CDR1 SGHDT, CDR2 YYEEEE. This CDR3 is built from 12 residues.

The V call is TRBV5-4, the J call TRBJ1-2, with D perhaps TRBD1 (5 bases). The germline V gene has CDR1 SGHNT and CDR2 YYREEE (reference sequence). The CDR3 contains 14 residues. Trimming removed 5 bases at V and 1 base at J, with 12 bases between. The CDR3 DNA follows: TGTGCCAGCAGGACCGGGGGGGTTAACTATGGCTACACCTTC. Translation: CASRTGGVNYGYTF.

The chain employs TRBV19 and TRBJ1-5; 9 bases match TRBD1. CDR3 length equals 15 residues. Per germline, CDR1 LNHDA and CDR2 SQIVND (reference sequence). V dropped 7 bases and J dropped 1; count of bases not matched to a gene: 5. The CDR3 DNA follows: TGTGCCAGTAAACCGGGACAGGGCAGCAATCAGCCCCAGCATTTT. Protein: CASKPGQGSNQPQHF.

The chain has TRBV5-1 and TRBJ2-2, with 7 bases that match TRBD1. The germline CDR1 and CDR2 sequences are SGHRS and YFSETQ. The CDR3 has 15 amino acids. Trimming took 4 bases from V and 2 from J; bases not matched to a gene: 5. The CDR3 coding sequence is TGCGCCAGCAGCAGGGGACAGCGCAACACCGGGGAGCTGTTTTTT. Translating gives CASSRGQRNTGELFF.

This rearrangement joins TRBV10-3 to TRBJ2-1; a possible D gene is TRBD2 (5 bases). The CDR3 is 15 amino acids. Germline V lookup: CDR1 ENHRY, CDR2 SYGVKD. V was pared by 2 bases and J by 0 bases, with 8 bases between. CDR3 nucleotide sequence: TGTGCCATCAGTGAGCGGGGTAGCTCCTACAATGAGCAGTTCTTC. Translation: CAISERGSSYNEQFF.

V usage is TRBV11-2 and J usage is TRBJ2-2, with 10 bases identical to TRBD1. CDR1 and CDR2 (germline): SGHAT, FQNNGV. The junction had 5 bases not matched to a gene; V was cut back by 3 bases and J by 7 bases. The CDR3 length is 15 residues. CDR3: CASSFRTGGGGELFF. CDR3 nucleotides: TGTGCCAGCAGCTTCCGGACAGGGGGTGGCGGGGAGCTGTTTTTT.

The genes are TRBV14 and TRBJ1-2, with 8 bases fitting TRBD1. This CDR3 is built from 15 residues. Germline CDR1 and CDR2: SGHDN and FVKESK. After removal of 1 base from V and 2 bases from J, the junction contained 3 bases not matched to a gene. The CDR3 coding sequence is TGTGCCAGCAGCCAAGGTTGGACAGGGAACTATGGCTACACCTTC. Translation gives CASSQGWTGNYGYTF. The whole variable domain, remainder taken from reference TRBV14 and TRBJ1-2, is EAGVTQFPSHSVIEKGQTVTLRCDPISGHDNLYWYRRVMGKEIKFLLHFVKESKQDESGMPNNRFLAERTGGTYSTLKVQPAELEDSGVYFCASSQGWTGNYGYTFGSGTRLTVV.

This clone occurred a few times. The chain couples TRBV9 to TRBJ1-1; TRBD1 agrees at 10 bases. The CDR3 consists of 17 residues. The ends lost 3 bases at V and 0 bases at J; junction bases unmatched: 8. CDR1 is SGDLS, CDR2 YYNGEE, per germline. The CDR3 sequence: CASSGWTGGMVNTEAFF. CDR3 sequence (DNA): TGTGCCAGCAGCGGCTGGACAGGGGGGATGGTGAACACTGAAGCTTTCTTT. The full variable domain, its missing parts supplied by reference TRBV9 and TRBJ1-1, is DSGVTQTPKHLITATGQRVTLRCSPRSGDLSVYWYQQSLDQGLQFLIQYYNGEERAKGNILERFSAQQFPDLHSELNLSSLELGDSALYFCASSGWTGGMVNTEAFFGQGTRLTVV.

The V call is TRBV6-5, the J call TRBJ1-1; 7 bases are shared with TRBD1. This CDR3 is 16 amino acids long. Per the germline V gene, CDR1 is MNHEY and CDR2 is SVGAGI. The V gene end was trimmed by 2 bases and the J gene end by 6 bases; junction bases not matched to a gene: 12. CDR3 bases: TGTGCCAGCAGTTACACCTCCCCGGACAGGTCCGCTGAAGCTTTCTTT. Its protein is CASSYTSPDRSAEAFF.

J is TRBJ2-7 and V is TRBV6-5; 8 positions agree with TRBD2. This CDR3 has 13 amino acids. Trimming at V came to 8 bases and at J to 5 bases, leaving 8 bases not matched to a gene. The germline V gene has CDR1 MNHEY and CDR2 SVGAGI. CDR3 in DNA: TGTGCCAGCTGTTCCGGGGGGGGCGACGAGCAGTACTTC. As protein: CASCSGGGDEQYF.

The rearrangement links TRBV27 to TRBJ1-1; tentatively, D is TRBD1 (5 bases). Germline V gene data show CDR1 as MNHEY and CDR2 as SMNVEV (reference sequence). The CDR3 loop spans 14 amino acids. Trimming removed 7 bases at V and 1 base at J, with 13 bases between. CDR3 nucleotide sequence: TGTGCCAGCACCCCCGCGGGGGAGAACACTGAAGCTTTCTTT. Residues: CASTPAGENTEAFF.

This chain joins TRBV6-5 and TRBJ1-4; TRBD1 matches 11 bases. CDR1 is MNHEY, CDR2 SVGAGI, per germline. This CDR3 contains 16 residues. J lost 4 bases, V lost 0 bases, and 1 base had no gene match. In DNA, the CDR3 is TGTGCCAGCAGTTACTCAGGGACAGGGGGTAATGAAAAACTGTTTTTT. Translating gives CASSYSGTGGNEKLFF.

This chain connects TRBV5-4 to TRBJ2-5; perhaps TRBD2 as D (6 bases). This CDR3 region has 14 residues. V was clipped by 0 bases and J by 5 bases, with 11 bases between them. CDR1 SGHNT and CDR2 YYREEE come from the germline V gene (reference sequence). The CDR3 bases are TGTGCCAGCAGCTTGGCTAGCGCGGTGGAGACCCAGTACTTC. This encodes CASSLASAVETQYF.

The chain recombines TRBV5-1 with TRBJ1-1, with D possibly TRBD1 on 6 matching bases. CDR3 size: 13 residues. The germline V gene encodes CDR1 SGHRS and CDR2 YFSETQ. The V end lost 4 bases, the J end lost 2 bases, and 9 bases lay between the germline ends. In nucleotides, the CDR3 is TGCGCCAGCAGCCCGGGACAAAACACTGAAGCTTTCTTT. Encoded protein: CASSPGQNTEAFF.

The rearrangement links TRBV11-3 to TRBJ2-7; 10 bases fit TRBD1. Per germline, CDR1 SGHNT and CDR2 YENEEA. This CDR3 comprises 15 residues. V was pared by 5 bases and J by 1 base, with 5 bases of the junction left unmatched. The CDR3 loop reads CASSPDRGRSYEQYF. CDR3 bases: TGTGCCAGCAGCCCCGACAGGGGGCGTTCCTACGAGCAGTACTTC.

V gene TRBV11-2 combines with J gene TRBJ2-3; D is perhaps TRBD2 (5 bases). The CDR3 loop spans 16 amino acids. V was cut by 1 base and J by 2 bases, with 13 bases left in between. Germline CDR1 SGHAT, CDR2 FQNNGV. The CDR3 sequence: CASSLGGLVLTDTQYF. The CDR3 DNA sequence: TGTGCCAGCAGCTTAGGCGGGCTAGTGCTCACAGATACGCAGTATTTT.

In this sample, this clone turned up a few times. For the CDR3, the DNA is TGTGCCTGGAAAATCGGGGGAAGCTCCTATAATTCACCCCTCCACTTT. Its protein is CAWKIGGSSYNSPLHF. The chain carries TRBV30 and TRBJ1-6; a weak D match, TRBD1 (5 bases). Germline V lookup: CDR1 GTSNPN, CDR2 SVGIG (reference sequence). The V end lost 4 bases, the J end lost 0 bases, and 13 bases lay between the germline ends. The CDR3 extends over 16 amino acids.

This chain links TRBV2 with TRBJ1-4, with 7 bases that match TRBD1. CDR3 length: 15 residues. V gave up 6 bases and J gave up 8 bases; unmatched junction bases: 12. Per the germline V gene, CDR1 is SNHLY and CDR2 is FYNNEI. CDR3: CASSGTGAPQEKLFF. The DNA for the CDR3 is TGTGCCAGCAGCGGAACAGGGGCCCCGCAGGAAAAACTGTTTTTT. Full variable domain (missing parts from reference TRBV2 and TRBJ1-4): EPEVTQTPSHQVTQMGQEVILRCVPISNHLYFYWYRQILGQKVEFLVSFYNNEISEKSEIFDDQFSVERPDGSNFTLKIRSTKLEDSAMYFCASSGTGAPQEKLFFGSGTQLSVL.

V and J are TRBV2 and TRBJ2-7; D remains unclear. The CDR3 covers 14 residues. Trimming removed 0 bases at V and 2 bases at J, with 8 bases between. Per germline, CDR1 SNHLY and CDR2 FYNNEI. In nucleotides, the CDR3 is TGTGCCAGCAGTGAAGCCCCAGGCACCTACGAGCAGTACTTC. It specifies CASSEAPGTYEQYF.

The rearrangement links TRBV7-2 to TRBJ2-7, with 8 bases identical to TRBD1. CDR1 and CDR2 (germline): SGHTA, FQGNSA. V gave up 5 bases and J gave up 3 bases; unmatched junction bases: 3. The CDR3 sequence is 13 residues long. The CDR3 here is CASSPGQGYEQYF. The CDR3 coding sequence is TGTGCCAGCAGCCCCGGACAGGGCTACGAGCAGTACTTC.

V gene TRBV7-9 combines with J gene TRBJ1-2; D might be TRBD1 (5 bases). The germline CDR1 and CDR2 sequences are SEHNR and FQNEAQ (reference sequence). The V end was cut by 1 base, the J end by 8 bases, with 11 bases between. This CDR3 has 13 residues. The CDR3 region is CASSLERGEGYTF. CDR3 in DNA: TGTGCCAGCAGCTTAGAACGGGGGGAAGGCTACACCTTC.

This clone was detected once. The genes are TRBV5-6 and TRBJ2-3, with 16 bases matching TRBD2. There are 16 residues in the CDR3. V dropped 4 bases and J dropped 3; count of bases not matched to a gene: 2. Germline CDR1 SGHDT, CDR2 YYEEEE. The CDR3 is CASSPGLAGGTDTQYF. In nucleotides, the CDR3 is TGTGCCAGCAGCCCGGGACTAGCGGGGGGGACAGATACGCAGTATTTT.

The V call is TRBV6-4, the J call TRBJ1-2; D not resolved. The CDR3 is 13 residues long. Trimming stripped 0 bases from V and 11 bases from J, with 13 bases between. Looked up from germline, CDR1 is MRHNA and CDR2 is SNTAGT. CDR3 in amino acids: CASSDSSRFGYTF. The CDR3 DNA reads TGTGCCAGCAGTGACTCGAGCAGGTTTGGATACACCTTC.

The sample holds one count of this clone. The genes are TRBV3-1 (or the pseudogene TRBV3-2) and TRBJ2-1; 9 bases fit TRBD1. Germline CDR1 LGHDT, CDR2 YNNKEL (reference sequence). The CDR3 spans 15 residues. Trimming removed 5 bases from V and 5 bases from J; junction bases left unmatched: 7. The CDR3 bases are TGTGCCAGCAGCGCCGGGACAGGGTTAAACAATGAGCAGTTCTTC. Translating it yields CASSAGTGLNNEQFF.

The CDR3 sequence is CASSPNRDRGNAKNIQYF. The DNA of the CDR3 is TGTGCCAGCTCACCGAACCGTGACAGGGGGAATGCCAAAAACATTCAGTACTTC. This chain uses TRBV18 with TRBJ2-4; the match to TRBD1 covers 9 bases. The length of the CDR3 is 18 residues. V shed 3 bases and J 1 base; nucleotides not matched to a gene: 10. Germline CDR1 is KGHSH and CDR2 is LQKENI.

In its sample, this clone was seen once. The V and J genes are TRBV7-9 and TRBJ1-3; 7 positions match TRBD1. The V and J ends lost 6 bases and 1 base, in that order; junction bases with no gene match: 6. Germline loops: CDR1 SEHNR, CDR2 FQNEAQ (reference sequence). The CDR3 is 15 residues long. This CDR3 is CASRLGQPSGNTIYF. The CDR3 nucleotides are TGTGCCAGCAGGTTGGGACAGCCTTCTGGAAACACCATATATTTT.